This TCR beta chain was profiled in a study of cytomegalovirus exposure and HLA in healthy donors. This CDR3 has 12 amino acids. V was cut by 5 bases and J by 7 bases, with 9 bases left in between. Per germline, CDR1 LNHDA and CDR2 SQIVND (reference sequence). The PCR used 60 Vbeta and 13 Jbeta primers. Only in-frame clones appear in the TCRdb table, and some are missing; sequencing was by immunoSEQ multiplex PCR. This table holds about 130,000 clones, about 79% found once. A word on this clone: This CDR3 is also generated by other DNA sequences in the sample.

The chain uses TRBV19 and TRBJ1-5; possible D gene TRBD1, 5 bases. This sequence originates from a woman in her forties or fifties in good health and CMV-seronegative. Sequences were obtained from PBMCs. For the CDR3, the DNA is TGTGCCAGTAGTCCGGGGGGGCAGCCCCAGCATTTT. This gives the protein CASSPGGQPQHF.